The clone carrying this TCR beta chain has a handful of counts. This sample is drawn from a study of T-cell memory formation after mild COVID-19. In TCRdb, the 5' RACE reads were re-called with MiXCR into one record per CDR3 protein. The data hold 540,000 or so distinct CDR3 sequences, with 20% observed a single time. This clonotype was obtained from an adult woman who had mild COVID-19 (a few samples of this study predate the infection). Cell type and time point are not known. The sample consisted of PBMCs or a T cell subset sorted from them (not recorded which).

As DNA, the CDR3 is TGTGCCAGCAGTTTCGGGGCAACCTACGAGCAGTACTTC. Protein: CASSFGATYEQYF. This chain joins TRBV12-3 or TRBV12-4 and TRBJ2-7, with D tentatively TRBD1 or TRBD2 (5 bases each). V lost 3 bases, J lost 2 bases, and 8 bases lay in between. The CDR3 covers 13 residues.